These T cell receptor beta chains were read from a single sample in a study of cytotoxic CD8 clonotypes in ibrutinib-treated CLL. Clones were sequenced by immunoSEQ multiplex PCR, and TCRdb holds only the in-frame ones, with some missing. The data show tens of thousands of clones, 55% to 75% seen once. The sequences come from PBMCs, collected after 12 months of ibrutinib treatment. The receptors were gathered from a human donor with chronic lymphocytic leukemia. CDR3s include the opening cysteine and the closing phenylalanine or tryptophan. The D gene is left open where the match is weak. The size field is filled for only some rows; it gives once, few, many or a size class.

cdr3_aa cdr3_nt j_call clone_size v_call d_call
CASSPGWDRGDEQYF TGTGCCAGCAGCCCCGGCTGGGACAGGGGAGACGAGCAGTACTTC TRBJ2-7 few TRBV14 TRBD1
CASKTGAQSYGYTF TGCGCCAGCAAAACCGGGGCTCAGTCCTATGGCTACACCTTC TRBJ1-2 . TRBV10-2 .
CAWSVWGPSYEQYF TGTGCCTGGAGTGTGTGGGGGCCTTCCTACGAGCAGTACTTC TRBJ2-7 . TRBV30 .
CATSAGTSYNEQFF TGTGCCACCTCAGCAGGGACTAGTTACAATGAGCAGTTCTTC TRBJ2-1 . TRBV19 TRBD2
CASSSWTSGRGDEQYF TGTGCCAGCAGCTCTTGGACTAGCGGGAGAGGCGACGAGCAGTACTTC TRBJ2-7 . TRBV7-9 TRBD2
CASSLPGDRVVNNEQFF TGTGCCAGCAGCTTACCCGGGGACAGGGTAGTAAACAATGAGCAGTTCTTC TRBJ2-1 . TRBV7-2 TRBD1
CASSELSYNEQFF TGTGCCAGCTCCGAACTATCCTACAATGAGCAGTTCTTC TRBJ2-1 . TRBV2 .
CASSPTGGITGELFF TGTGCCAGCAGCCCGACAGGGGGTATCACCGGGGAGCTGTTTTTT TRBJ2-2 . TRBV7-3 TRBD1
CASSLIDSYEQYF TGTGCCAGCAGTTTGATAGATTCCTACGAGCAGTACTTC TRBJ2-7 . TRBV27 .
CASSTYQGTYGYTF TGTGCCAGTAGTACCTATCAGGGTACCTATGGCTACACCTTC TRBJ1-2 . TRBV19 .
CASSPRGPRNTIYF TGTGCCAGCAGCCCCAGGGGGCCGAGAAACACCATATATTTT TRBJ1-3 . TRBV6-6 TRBD1
CASSSWQGEEKLFF TGTGCCAGCAGTTCTTGGCAGGGAGAAGAAAAACTGTTTTTT TRBJ1-4 . TRBV6-5 .
CASSQDNSRDTQYF TGTGCCAGCAGCCAAGATAATAGTCGGGATACGCAGTATTTT TRBJ2-3 . TRBV14 .
CASSHNPPATGSTGELFF TGTGCCAGCTCCCACAACCCCCCTGCGACCGGCAGCACCGGGGAGCTGTTTTTT TRBJ2-2 few TRBV18 .
CASSTRQVPGEQFF TGTGCCAGCAGCACCAGACAGGTCCCAGGGGAGCAGTTCTTC TRBJ2-1 . TRBV11-2 .
CASSLGSSEKLFF TGTGCCAGCAGCTTAGGGTCGAGTGAAAAACTGTTTTTT TRBJ1-4 . TRBV7-2 .
CASSLEVQGSGYTF TGCGCCAGCAGCTTGGAGGTTCAGGGAAGTGGCTACACCTTC TRBJ1-2 . TRBV5-1 .
CASSPGTGRKSSYNEQFF TGTGCCAGCAGTCCAGGGACAGGGAGGAAAAGCTCCTACAATGAGCAGTTCTTC TRBJ2-1 . TRBV28 TRBD1
CASSLGLWRTDTQYF TGTGCCAGCAGCTTAGGGCTGTGGCGGACAGATACGCAGTATTTT TRBJ2-3 . TRBV7-3 .
CASRFGSSATDTQYF TGTGCCAGCAGGTTCGGATCTAGCGCGACAGATACGCAGTATTTT TRBJ2-3 . TRBV5-4 .
CASGDGAGAYNEQFF TGTGCCAGCGGGGATGGAGCGGGGGCCTACAATGAGCAGTTCTTC TRBJ2-1 . TRBV27 TRBD2
CASGDFDEQYF TGTGCCAGCGGAGATTTTGACGAGCAGTACTTC TRBJ2-7 once TRBV6-5 .
CASSEFRTTQETQYF TGTGCCAGCAGTGAATTCAGGACTACCCAAGAGACCCAGTACTTC TRBJ2-5 . TRBV2 .
CAILGGAGEQYF TGTGCCATCTTGGGGGGGGCGGGAGAGCAGTACTTC TRBJ2-7 . TRBV6-5 .
CASTPTGVDGELFF TGTGCCAGCACCCCGACAGGGGTGGACGGGGAGCTGTTTTTT TRBJ2-2 . TRBV6-6 TRBD1
CASSPGAVYGYTF TGTGCCAGCAGCCCCGGCGCAGTCTATGGCTACACCTTC TRBJ1-2 few TRBV28 .
CASSETSNTEAFF TGTGCCAGCAGTGAGACCAGCAACACTGAAGCTTTCTTT TRBJ1-1 . TRBV7-3 .
CASSLSHSGRTYNEQFF TGTGCCAGCAGCTTGAGTCATAGCGGGAGAACCTACAATGAGCAGTTCTTC TRBJ2-1 once TRBV5-6 TRBD2
CASSGGSRSIYGYTF TGTGCCAGTAGTGGTGGGAGCAGGAGTATCTATGGCTACACCTTC TRBJ1-2 . TRBV19 .
CASSLTAGTGLYNEQFF TGTGCCAGCAGCTTAACCGCCGGGACAGGGCTGTACAATGAGCAGTTCTTC TRBJ2-1 . TRBV5-6 TRBD1
CAWSASSGRNPRTDTQYF TGTGCCTGGAGTGCCTCTAGCGGGAGGAACCCTCGCACAGATACGCAGTATTTT TRBJ2-3 . TRBV30 TRBD2
CASTSGSSADTQYF TGTGCCAGCACGAGCGGGAGTTCGGCAGATACGCAGTATTTT TRBJ2-3 . TRBV2 TRBD2
CASSSGLADKETQYF TGTGCCAGCAGTTCCGGACTAGCGGATAAAGAGACCCAGTACTTC TRBJ2-5 . TRBV7-7 TRBD2
CASSPAYGYTF TGTGCCAGCAGCCCGGCCTATGGCTACACCTTC TRBJ1-2 . TRBV2 .
CASSRTSQETQYF TGTGCCAGCAGCAGGACCTCCCAAGAGACCCAGTACTTC TRBJ2-5 . TRBV6-1 .
CASSEGGEQYF TGTGCCAGCAGTGAGGGGGGCGAGCAGTACTTC TRBJ2-7 . TRBV6-1 .
CASSPSGDYGYTF TGTGCCAGCTCACCGTCGGGAGACTATGGCTACACCTTC TRBJ1-2 . TRBV18 .